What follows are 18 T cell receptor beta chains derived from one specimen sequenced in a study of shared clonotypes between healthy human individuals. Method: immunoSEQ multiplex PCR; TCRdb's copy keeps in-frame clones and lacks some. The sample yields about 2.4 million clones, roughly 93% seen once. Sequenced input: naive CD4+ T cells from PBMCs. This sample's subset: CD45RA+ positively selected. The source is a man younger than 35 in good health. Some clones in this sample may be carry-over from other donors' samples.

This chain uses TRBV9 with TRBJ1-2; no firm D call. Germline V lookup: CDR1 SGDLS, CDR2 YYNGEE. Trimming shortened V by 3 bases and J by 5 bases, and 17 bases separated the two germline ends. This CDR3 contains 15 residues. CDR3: CASSGPRQVPYGYTF. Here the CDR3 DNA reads TGTGCCAGCAGCGGGCCCCGACAAGTCCCATATGGCTACACCTTC.

The CDR3 protein is CASRSPGLKSYEQYF. DNA of the CDR3: TGTGCCAGCAGGTCCCCAGGGTTGAAGTCCTACGAGCAGTACTTC. The chain employs TRBV28 and TRBJ2-7, with a possible D match to TRBD1 (5 bases). V was shortened by 6 bases and J by 1 base, with 16 bases between the two germline ends. The CDR3 loop spans 15 amino acids. Germline CDR1 reads MDHEN; CDR2 reads SYDVKM.

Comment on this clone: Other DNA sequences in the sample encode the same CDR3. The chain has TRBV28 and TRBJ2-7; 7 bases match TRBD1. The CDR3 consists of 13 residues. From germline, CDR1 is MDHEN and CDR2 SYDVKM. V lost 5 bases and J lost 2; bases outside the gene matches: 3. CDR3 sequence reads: CASSRQGPYEQYF. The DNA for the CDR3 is TGTGCCAGCAGTCGACAGGGCCCCTACGAGCAGTACTTC.

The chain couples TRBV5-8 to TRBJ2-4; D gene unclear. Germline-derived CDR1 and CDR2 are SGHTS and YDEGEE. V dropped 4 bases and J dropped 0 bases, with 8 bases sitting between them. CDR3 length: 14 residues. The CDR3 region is CASSPLLAKNIQYF. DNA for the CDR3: TGTGCCAGCAGCCCCCTACTAGCCAAAAACATTCAGTACTTC.

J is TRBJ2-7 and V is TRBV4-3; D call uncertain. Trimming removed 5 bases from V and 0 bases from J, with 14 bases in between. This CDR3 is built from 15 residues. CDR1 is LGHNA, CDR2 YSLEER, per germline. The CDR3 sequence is CASSFTGGPSYEQYF. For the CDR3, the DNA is TGCGCCAGCAGCTTTACCGGCGGTCCCTCCTACGAGCAGTACTTC.

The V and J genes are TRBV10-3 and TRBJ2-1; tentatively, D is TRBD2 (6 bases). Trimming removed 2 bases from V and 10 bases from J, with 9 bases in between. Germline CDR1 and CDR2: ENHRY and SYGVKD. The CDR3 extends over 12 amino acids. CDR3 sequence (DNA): TGTGCCATCAGTGAGACGGCGGGGGAGCAGTTCTTC. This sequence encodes CAISETAGEQFF.

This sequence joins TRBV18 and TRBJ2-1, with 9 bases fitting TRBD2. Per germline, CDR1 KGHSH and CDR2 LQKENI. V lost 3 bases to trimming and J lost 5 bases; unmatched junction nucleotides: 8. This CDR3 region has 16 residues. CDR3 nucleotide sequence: TGTGCCAGCTCACCCTGGACTAGCGTTTTCAACAATGAGCAGTTCTTC. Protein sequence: CASSPWTSVFNNEQFF. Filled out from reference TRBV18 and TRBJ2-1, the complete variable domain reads NAGVMQNPRHLVRRRGQEARLRCSPMKGHSHVYWYRQLPEEGLKFMVYLQKENIIDESGMPKERFSAEFPKEGPSILRIQQVVRGDSAAYFCASSPWTSVFNNEQFFGPGTRLTVL.

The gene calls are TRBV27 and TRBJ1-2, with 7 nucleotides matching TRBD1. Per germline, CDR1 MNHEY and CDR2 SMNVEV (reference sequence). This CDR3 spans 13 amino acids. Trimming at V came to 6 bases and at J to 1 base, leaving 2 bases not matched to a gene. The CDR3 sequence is CASRDRLNYGYTF. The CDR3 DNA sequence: TGTGCCAGCAGGGACAGGCTTAACTATGGCTACACCTTC.

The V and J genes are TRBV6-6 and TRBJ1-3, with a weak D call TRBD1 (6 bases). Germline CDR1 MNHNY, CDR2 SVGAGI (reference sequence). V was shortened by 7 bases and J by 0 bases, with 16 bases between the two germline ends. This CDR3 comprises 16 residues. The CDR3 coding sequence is TGTGCCAGCAAGGGGGGGGGCCCCAGCTCTGGAAACACCATATATTTT. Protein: CASKGGGPSSGNTIYF.

The CDR3 DNA reads as TGCGCCAGCAGCTTGGTACGGGGTCAAGACATGAACACTGAAGCTTTCTTT. Protein product: CASSLVRGQDMNTEAFF. The rearrangement uses TRBV5-1 and TRBJ1-1; D call uncertain. Germline values: CDR1 SGHRS, CDR2 YFSETQ. Trimming took off 0 bases at V and 0 bases at J, with 15 bases between the two ends. CDR3 length: 17 residues.

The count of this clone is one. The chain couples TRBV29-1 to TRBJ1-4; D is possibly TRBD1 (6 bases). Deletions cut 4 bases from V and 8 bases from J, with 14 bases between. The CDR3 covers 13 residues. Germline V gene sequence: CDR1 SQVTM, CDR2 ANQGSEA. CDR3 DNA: TGCAGCGTTGGCCGCAGCCAGGGGGAAAAACTGTTTTTT. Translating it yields CSVGRSQGEKLFF. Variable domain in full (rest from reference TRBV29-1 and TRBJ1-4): SAVISQKPSRDICQRGTSLTIQCQVDSQVTMMFWYRQQPGQSLTLIATANQGSEATYESGFVIDKFPISRPNLTFSTLTVSNMSPEDSSIYLCSVGRSQGEKLFFGSGTQLSVL.

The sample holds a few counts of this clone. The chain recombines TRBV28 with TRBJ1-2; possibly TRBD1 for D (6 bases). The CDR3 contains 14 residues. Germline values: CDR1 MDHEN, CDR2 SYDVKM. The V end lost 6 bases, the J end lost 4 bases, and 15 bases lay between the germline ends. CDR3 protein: CASSPTGMSYGYTF. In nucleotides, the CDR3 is TGTGCCAGCAGCCCCACAGGGATGAGCTATGGCTACACCTTC.

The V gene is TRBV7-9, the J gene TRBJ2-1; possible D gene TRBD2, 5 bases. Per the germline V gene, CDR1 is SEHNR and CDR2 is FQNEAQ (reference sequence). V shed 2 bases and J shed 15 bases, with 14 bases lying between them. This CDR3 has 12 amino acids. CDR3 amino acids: CASSLSLAEGFF. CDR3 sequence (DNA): TGTGCCAGCAGCTTATCGTTGGCAGAGGGGTTCTTC.

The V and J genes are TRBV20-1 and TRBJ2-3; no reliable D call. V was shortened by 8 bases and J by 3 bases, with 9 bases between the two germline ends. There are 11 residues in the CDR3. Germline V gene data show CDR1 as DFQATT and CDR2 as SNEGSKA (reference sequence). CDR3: CSSIPTDTQYF. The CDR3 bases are TGCAGTTCTATACCGACAGATACGCAGTATTTT.

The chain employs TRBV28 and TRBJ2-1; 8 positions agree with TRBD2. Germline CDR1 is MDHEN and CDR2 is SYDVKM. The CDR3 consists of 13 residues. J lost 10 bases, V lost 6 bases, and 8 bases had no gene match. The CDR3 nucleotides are TGTGCCAGCAGCGGGGGGGGGCGCGGAGAGCAGTTCTTC. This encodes CASSGGGRGEQFF.

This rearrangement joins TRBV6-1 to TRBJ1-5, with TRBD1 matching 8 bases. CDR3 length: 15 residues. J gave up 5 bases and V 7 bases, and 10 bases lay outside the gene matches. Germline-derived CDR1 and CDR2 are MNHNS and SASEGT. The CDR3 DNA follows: TGTGCCAGCACTACCGGGCAGGGGGCCTATCAGCCCCAGCATTTT. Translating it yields CASTTGQGAYQPQHF.

CDR3 coding DNA: TGTGCCAGCAGCCCGGACAGGGCTAATGAAAAACTGTTTTTT. Translating gives CASSPDRANEKLFF. This sequence joins TRBV5-4 and TRBJ1-4; TRBD1 agrees at 8 bases. CDR3 length: 14 amino acids. The germline gives CDR1 SGHNT, CDR2 YYREEE (reference sequence). J was trimmed by 3 bases and V by 4 bases; bases with no gene match: 2.

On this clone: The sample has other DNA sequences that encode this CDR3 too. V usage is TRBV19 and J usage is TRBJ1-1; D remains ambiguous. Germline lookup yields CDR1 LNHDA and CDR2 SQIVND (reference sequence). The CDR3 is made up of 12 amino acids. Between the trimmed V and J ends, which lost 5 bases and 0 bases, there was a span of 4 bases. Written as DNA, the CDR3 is TGTGCCAGTAGTCGGGTGAACACTGAAGCTTTCTTT. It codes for CASSRVNTEAFF.